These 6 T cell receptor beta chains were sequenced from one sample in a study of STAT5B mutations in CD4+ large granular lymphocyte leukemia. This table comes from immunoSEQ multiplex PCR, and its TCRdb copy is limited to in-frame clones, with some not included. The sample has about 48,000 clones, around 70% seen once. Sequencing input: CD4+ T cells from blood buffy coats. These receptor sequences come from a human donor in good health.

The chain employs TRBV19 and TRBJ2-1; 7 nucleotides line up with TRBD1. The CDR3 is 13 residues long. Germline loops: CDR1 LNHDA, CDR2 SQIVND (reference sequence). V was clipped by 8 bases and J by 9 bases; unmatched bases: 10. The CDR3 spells CASSRGRDSEQFF. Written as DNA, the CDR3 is TGTGCCAGTTCTCGGGGCAGGGACAGTGAGCAGTTCTTC.

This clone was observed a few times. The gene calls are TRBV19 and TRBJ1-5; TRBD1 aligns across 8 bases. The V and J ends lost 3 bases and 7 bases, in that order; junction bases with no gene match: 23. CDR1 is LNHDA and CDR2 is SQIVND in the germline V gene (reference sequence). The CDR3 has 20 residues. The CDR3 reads CASSMFVWTGPRALVQPQHF. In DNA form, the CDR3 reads TGTGCCAGTAGTATGTTTGTGTGGACAGGGCCTAGAGCTCTAGTACAGCCCCAGCATTTT.

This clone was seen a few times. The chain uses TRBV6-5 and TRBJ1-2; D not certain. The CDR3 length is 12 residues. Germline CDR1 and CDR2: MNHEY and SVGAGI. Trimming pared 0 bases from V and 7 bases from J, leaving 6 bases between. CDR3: CASSYSERGYTF. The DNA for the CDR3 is TGTGCCAGCAGTTACTCGGAGCGTGGCTACACCTTC.

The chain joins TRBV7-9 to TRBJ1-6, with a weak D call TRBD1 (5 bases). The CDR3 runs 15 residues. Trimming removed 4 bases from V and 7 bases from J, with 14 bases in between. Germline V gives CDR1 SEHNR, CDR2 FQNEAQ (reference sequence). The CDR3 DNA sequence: TGTGCCAGCAGCTATGGGGCAGCGAAAAATTCACCCCTCCACTTT. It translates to CASSYGAAKNSPLHF.

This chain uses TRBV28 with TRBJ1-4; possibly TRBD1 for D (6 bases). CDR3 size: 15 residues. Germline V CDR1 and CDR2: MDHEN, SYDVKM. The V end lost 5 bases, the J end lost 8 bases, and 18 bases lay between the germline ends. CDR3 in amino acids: CASSQGGRMGEKLFF. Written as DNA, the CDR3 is TGTGCCAGCAGTCAAGGGGGGAGGATGGGGGAAAAACTGTTTTTT.

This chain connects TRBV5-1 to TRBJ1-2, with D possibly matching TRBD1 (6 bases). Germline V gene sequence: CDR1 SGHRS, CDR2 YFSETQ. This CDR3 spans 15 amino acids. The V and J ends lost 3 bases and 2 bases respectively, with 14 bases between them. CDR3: CASSSGADVNYGYTF. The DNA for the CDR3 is TGCGCCAGCAGCTCAGGGGCCGACGTAAACTATGGCTACACCTTC.